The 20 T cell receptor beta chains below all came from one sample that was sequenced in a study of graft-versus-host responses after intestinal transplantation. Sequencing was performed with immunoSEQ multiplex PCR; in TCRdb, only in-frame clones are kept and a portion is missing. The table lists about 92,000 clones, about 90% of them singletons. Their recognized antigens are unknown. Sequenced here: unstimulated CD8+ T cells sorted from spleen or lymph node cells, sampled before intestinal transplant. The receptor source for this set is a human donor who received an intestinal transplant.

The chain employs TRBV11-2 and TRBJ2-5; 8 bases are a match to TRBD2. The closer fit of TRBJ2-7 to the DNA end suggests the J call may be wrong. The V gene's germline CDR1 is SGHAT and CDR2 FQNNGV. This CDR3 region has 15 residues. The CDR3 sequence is CASRTLAGPAYEQYF. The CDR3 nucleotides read TGTGCCAGCAGAACTCTAGCGGGCCCTGCCTACGAGCAGTACTTC.

CDR3 bases: TGTGCCAGCAGCCATACGAGTGGGCAACAGGGGCGCACCGGGGAGCTGTTTTTT. Protein sequence: CASSHTSGQQGRTGELFF. This sequence joins TRBV7-9 and TRBJ2-2; TRBD1 matches 7 bases. V lost 5 bases and J lost 4; bases outside the gene matches: 16. This CDR3 contains 18 residues. The germline gives CDR1 SEHNR, CDR2 FQNEAQ (reference sequence).

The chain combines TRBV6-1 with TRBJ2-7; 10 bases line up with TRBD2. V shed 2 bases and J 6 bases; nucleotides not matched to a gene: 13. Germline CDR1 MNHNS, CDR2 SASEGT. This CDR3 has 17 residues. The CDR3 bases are TGTGCCAGCAGTGAAATTGTGGCTAGCGGGAGTCGGGGCGAGCAGTACTTC. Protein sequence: CASSEIVASGSRGEQYF.

CDR3 loop: CATNWGVGSNQPQHF. DNA for the CDR3: TGTGCCACCAATTGGGGGGTGGGTAGCAATCAGCCCCAGCATTTT. The gene calls are TRBV19 and TRBJ1-5, with a possible D match to TRBD1 (5 bases). The CDR3 runs to 15 residues. The V gene lost 10 bases and the J gene lost 0 bases, with 16 bases spanning the gap. Germline CDR1 reads LNHDA; CDR2 reads SQIVND (reference sequence).

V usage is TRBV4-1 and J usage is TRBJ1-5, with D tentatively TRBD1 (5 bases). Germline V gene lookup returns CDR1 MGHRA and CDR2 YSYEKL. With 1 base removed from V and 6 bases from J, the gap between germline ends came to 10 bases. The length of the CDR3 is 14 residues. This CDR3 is CASSQVGQSQPQHF. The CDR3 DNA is TGCGCCAGCAGCCAAGTGGGGCAGAGTCAGCCCCAGCATTTT.

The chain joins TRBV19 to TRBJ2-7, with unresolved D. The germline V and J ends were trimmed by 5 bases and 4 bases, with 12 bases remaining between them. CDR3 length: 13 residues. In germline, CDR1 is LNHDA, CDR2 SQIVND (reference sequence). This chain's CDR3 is CASSPRTAYEQYF. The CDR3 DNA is TGTGCCAGTAGTCCCCGGACGGCATACGAGCAGTACTTC.

The CDR3 DNA follows: TGTGCCAGCAGCCACTACAGGGAGGCTTTCTTT. Translating gives CASSHYREAFF. This chain links TRBV14 with TRBJ1-1; the D gene is possibly TRBD1 (6 bases). Trimming took 3 bases from V and 11 from J, leaving 10 bases between them. CDR1 SGHDN and CDR2 FVKESK come from the germline V gene. The CDR3 runs 11 residues.

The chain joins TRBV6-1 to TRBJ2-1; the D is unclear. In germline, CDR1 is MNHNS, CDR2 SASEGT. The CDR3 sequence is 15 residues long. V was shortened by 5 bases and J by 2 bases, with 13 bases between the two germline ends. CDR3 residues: CASSFRRSPYNEQFF. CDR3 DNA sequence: TGTGCCAGCAGTTTTCGCAGGTCCCCCTACAATGAGCAGTTCTTC.

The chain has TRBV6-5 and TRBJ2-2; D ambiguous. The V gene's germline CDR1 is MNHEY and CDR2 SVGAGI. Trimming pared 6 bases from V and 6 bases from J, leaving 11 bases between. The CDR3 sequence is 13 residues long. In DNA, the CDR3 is TGTGCCAGCAGGTTAGGAGTTGCCGGGGAGCTGTTTTTT. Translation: CASRLGVAGELFF.

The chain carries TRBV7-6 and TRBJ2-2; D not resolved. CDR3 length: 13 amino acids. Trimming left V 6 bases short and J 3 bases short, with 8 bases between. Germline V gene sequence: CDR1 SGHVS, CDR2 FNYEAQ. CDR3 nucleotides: TGTGCCAGCAGTTTCGGAGACACCGGGGAGCTGTTTTTT. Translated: CASSFGDTGELFF.

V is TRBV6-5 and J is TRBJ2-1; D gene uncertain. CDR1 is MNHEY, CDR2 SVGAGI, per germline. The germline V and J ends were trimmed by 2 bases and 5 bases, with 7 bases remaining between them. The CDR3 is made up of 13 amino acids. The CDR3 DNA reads TGTGCCAGCAGTTACGAGGCAGACAATGAGCAGTTCTTC. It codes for CASSYEADNEQFF.

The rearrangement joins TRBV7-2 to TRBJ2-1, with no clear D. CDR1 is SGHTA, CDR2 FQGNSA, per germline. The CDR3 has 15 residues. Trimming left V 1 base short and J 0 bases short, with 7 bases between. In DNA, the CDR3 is TGTGCCAGCAGCTTAGGGAAAAGCTCCTACAATGAGCAGTTCTTC. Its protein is CASSLGKSSYNEQFF.

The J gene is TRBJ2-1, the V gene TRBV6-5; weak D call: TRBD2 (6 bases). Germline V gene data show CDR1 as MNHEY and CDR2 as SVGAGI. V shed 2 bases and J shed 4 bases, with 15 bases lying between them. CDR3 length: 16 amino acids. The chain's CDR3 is CASSYLGGMIYNEQFF. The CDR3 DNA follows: TGTGCCAGCAGTTACCTGGGCGGGATGATATACAATGAGCAGTTCTTC.

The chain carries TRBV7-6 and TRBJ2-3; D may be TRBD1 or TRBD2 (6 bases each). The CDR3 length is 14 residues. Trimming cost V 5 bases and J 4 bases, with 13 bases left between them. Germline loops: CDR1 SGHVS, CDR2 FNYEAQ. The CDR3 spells CASSGGPSPDTQYF. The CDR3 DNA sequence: TGTGCCAGCAGCGGGGGGCCCAGCCCAGATACGCAGTATTTT.

The CDR3 DNA reads as TGTGCCAGCAGTGAAGCGGGAGAGCAGTACTTC. Translation: CASSEAGEQYF. The J gene is TRBJ2-7, the V gene TRBV6-1; D gene uncertain. Germline V CDR1 and CDR2: MNHNS, SASEGT. The CDR3 spans 11 residues. Trimming took off 0 bases at V and 7 bases at J, with 4 bases between the two ends.

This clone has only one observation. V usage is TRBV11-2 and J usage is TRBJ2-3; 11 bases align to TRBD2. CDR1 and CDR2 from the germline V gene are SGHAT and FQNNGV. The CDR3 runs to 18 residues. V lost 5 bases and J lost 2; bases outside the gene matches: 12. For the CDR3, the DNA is TGTGCCAGCAGCCAGTGGCTAGCGGGAGGCAAAAACACAGATACGCAGTATTTT. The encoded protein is CASSQWLAGGKNTDTQYF. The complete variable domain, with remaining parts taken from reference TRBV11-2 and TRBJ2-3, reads EAGVAQSPRYKIIEKRQSVAFWCNPISGHATLYWYQQILGQGPKLLIQFQNNGVVDDSQLPKDRFSAERLKGVDSTLKIQPAKLEDSAVYLCASSQWLAGGKNTDTQYFGPGTRLTVL.

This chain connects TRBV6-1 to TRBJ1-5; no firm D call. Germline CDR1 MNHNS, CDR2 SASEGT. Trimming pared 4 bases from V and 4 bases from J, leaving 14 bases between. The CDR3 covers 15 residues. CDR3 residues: CASSVWHEINQPQHF. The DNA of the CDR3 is TGTGCCAGCAGTGTCTGGCACGAAATAAATCAGCCCCAGCATTTT.

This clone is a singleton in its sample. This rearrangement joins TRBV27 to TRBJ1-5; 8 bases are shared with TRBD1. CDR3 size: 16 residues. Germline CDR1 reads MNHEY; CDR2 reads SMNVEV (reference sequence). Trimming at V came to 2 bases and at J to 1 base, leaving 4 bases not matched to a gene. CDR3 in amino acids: CASSLAAGGSNQPQHF. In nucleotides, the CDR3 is TGTGCCAGCAGTTTAGCGGCAGGGGGCAGCAATCAGCCCCAGCATTTT.

CDR3 protein: CASSEVGDSPNYGYTF. Here the CDR3 DNA reads TGTGCCAGCAGCGAAGTAGGGGACAGTCCTAACTATGGCTACACCTTC. The rearrangement uses TRBV13 and TRBJ1-2; 7 nucleotides agree with TRBD1. V gave up 5 bases and J gave up 0 bases; unmatched junction bases: 9. This CDR3 comprises 16 residues. Germline CDR1 is PRHDT and CDR2 is FYEKMQ (reference sequence).

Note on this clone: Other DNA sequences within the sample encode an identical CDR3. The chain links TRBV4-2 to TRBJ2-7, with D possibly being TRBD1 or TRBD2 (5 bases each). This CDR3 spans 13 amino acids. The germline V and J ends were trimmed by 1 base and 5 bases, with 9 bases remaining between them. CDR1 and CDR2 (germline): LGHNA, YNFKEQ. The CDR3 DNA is TGTGCCAGCAGCCAAGTCGTGGGGGACGAGCAGTACTTC. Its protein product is CASSQVVGDEQYF.